This T cell receptor (beta chain) was profiled in a study of T cells in localized non-small cell lung cancer. Findings and limits, study-wide: The highest T cell clonality was in uninvolved adjacent lung, above tumor. Higher blood T cell density went with longer overall survival. Adjacent lung was found to contain a median about 62 of the top 100 tumor clones.

Points on this clone: The antigen is undetermined.

Here immunoSEQ multiplex PCR was the method, and the copy in TCRdb shows in-frame clones only, minus some. Seen here are nearly 35,000 clones, approximately 90% observed once, and the top ten hold approximately 12%. The clonotype was recovered from a female donor over 55 with stage II lung adenocarcinoma. Here the sequenced sample was peripheral blood mononuclear cells, taken before any cancer treatment.

CDR3 nucleotide sequence: TGTGCCAGTAGTATCAAGTTTCCCGGGGCCAACGTCCTGACTTTC. This sequence encodes CASSIKFPGANVLTF. The genes are TRBV19 and TRBJ2-6; no definite D call. The CDR3 extends over 15 amino acids. Per the germline V gene, CDR1 is LNHDA and CDR2 is SQIVND (reference sequence). V lost 3 bases, J lost 4 bases, and 10 bases lay in between.